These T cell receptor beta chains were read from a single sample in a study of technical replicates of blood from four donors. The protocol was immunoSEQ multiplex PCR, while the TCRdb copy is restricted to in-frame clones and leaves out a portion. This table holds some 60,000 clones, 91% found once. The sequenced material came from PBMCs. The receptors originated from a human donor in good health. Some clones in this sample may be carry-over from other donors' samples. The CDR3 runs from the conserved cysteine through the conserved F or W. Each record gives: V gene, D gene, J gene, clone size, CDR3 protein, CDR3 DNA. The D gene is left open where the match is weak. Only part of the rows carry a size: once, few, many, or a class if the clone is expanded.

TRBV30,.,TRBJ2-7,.,CAWASNEQYF,TGTGCCTGGGCGTCGAACGAGCAGTACTTC
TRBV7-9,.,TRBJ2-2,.,CASRRGTENTGELFF,TGTGCCAGCAGGCGCGGGACAGAGAACACCGGGGAGCTGTTTTTT
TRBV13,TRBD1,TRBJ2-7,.,CASSGGQGARFNEQYF,TGTGCCAGCAGCGGGGGACAGGGGGCGCGGTTCAACGAGCAGTACTTC
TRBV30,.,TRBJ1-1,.,CAWRGGRSEAFF,TGTGCCTGGAGGGGGGGGCGGTCGGAGGCTTTCTTT
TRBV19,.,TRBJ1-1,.,CASSIPSALNTEAFF,TGTGCCAGTAGTATCCCCAGCGCATTGAACACTGAAGCTTTCTTT
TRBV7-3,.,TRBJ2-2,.,CASSPGQQLGTGELFF,TGTGCCAGCAGCCCCGGACAGCAGTTGGGCACCGGGGAGCTGTTTTTT
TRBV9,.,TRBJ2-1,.,CASSGPGIEQFF,TGTGCCAGCAGCGGCCCCGGGATTGAGCAGTTCTTC
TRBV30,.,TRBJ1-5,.,CAWSVGGEGQPQHF,TGTGCCTGGAGTGTAGGAGGGGAGGGTCAGCCCCAGCATTTT
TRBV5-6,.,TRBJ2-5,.,CASSSESYQETQYF,TGTGCCAGCAGCTCCGAGTCTTACCAAGAGACCCAGTACTTC
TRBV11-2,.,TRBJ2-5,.,CASSLIVQQETQYF,TGTGCCAGCAGCTTAATTGTACAGCAAGAGACCCAGTACTTC
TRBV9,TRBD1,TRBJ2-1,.,CASSPWTGAYNEQFF,TGTGCCAGCAGCCCATGGACAGGGGCCTACAATGAGCAGTTCTTC
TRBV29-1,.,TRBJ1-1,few,CSVESSTRGEAFF,TGCAGCGTTGAATCTTCCACACGCGGTGAAGCTTTCTTT
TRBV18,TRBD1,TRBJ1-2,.,CASSPGTGGFYGYTF,TGTGCCAGCTCACCCGGGACAGGGGGCTTCTATGGCTACACCTTC
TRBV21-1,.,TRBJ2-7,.,CASSGMRLGEQYF,TGTGCCAGCAGCGGCATGCGACTGGGCGAGCAGTACTTC
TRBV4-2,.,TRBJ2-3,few,CASSQAAEGVGRRGADTQYF,TGTGCCAGCAGCCAAGCGGCCGAGGGAGTCGGTAGACGTGGCGCAGATACGCAGTATTTT